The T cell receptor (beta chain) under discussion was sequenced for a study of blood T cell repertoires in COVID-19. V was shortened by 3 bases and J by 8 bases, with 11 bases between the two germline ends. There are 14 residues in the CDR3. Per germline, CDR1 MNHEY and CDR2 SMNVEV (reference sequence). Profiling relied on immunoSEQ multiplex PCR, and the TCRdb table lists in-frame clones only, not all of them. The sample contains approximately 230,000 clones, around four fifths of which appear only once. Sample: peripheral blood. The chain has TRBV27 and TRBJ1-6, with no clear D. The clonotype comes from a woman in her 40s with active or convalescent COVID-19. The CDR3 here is CASSFQQIHSPLHF. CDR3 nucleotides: TGTGCCAGCAGTTTTCAACAGATCCATTCACCCCTCCACTTT.